This T cell receptor beta chain was identified during a study of naive and memory T cell subsets. An oligonucleotide containing a UMI was ligated to the 3' end of TCR cDNA. Whole blood, over 2 ml, came from adult healthy volunteers. Reverse transcription used DNase-treated unsorted total RNA, aiming for about 1 to 1000 ng. Germline V gene lookup returns CDR1 SGHRS and CDR2 YFSETQ. The V end lost 2 bases, the J end lost 2 bases, and 20 bases lay between the germline ends. The CDR3 totals 18 residues. Ligated cDNA underwent four rounds of PCR with nested alpha and beta constant region primers and SP2. Reverse transcription of blood and skin TCR RNA was primed at alpha and beta constant regions. TCRdb analysed the 5' RACE reads with MiXCR anew, one entry per CDR3 protein. The table includes about 62,000 distinct CDR3 sequences, 8% detected once.

The receptor comes from a female donor in good health. This rearrangement joins TRBV5-1 to TRBJ1-3; D is possibly TRBD1 (6 bases). The DNA for the CDR3 is TGCGCCAGCAGCTTAGGTGGCAGGGGATCTGTCGCTGGAAACACCATATATTTT. Protein sequence: CASSLGGRGSVAGNTIYF.